This T cell receptor beta chain came from a study of CD8+ T cells in alopecia areata. TCR sequencing used cDNA made by reverse transcription of extracted RNA. Data came from immunoSEQ multiplex PCR; TCRdb stores just in-frame clones and leaves some out. The data show about 100,000 clones, about four fifths seen once. The treatment: oral pan-JAK inhibitor, 5-10 mg twice daily. A FACSAria was used to sort CD4+ and CD8+ T cells. These cells came from PBMCs. Study findings and constraints: Numerous expanded lesional clones remained in scalp and blood during tofacitinib. Tofacitinib yielded significantly lower scalp clonality and fewer expanded CD8+ clones among the top 100.

This CDR3 has 13 residues. V was cut by 4 bases and J by 6 bases, with 14 bases left in between. The germline gives CDR1 SGHRS, CDR2 YFSETQ. With respect to this clone: What it binds is not known.

This rearrangement joins TRBV5-1 to TRBJ2-7, with a tentative D call TRBD1 (6 bases). The source of this sequence is a human donor with alopecia areata. Sequencing was performed on CD8+ T cells sorted from blood, taken at week 24, from a patient treated with tofacitinib. Here the CDR3 DNA reads TGCGCCAGCAGCCTGGGGGCAATCCGCGAGCAGTACTTC. Its translation is CASSLGAIREQYF.